Following are 16 T cell receptor beta chains from one sample sequenced in a study of spatial heterogeneity in lung cancer. TCRdb reprocessed the 5' RACE reads via MiXCR and lists one record per CDR3 protein. Of some 41,000 distinct CDR3 sequences detected, roughly 7.1% appear once; the ten largest clones hold about two fifths. The time point: sample taken at primary tumor resection. Whole RNA, isolated from tumor, nontumor lung or frozen PBMC, was sequenced without prior sorting. Material: PBMCs, obtained at surgery. Every receptor here comes from a female donor with early-stage non-small cell lung cancer.

This clonotype was recorded a few times. The genes are TRBV5-1 and TRBJ1-2, with D maybe TRBD1 (5 bases). The CDR3 runs 14 residues. Germline lookup yields CDR1 SGHRS and CDR2 YFSETQ. The germline V and J ends were trimmed by 4 bases and 1 base, with 11 bases remaining between them. The CDR3 loop is CASSPGTNNYGYTF. CDR3 DNA sequence: TGCGCCAGCAGCCCCGGGACTAATAACTATGGCTACACCTTC.

This clonotype has a count of ten or more. The J gene is TRBJ2-3, the V gene TRBV6-5, with 7 bases identical to TRBD1. V gave up 1 base and J gave up 6 bases; unmatched junction bases: 19. Germline lookup yields CDR1 MNHEY and CDR2 SVGAGI. The CDR3 totals 19 residues. This CDR3 is CASSYWRTGTLSRGDTQYF. The CDR3 nucleotides are TGTGCCAGCAGTTACTGGCGGACAGGCACACTATCTAGGGGGGATACGCAGTATTTT.

This clonotype was observed a handful of times. The rearrangement links TRBV6-2 or TRBV6-3 to TRBJ2-7; 12 bases agree with TRBD2. V shed 11 bases, J shed 2 bases, and the junction held 4 bases outside the gene matches. CDR1 and CDR2 (germline): MNHEY, SVGEGT. The CDR3 runs to 13 residues. Here the CDR3 DNA reads TGTGCCGGACGACTAGCGGGGGCCTACGAGCAGTACTTC. Translated, it gives CAGRLAGAYEQYF.

This clonotype was found many times. The chain is built from TRBV3-1 and TRBJ1-6, with TRBD1 matching over 8 bases. CDR3 size: 16 residues. From germline, CDR1 is LGHDT and CDR2 YNNKEL (reference sequence). V lost 4 bases to trimming and J lost 5 bases; unmatched junction nucleotides: 7. The CDR3 loop is CASSPYPGQDNSPLHF. The CDR3 DNA reads as TGTGCCAGCAGCCCTTACCCGGGACAGGATAATTCACCCCTCCACTTT.

This clonotype was counted at least ten times. The J gene is TRBJ1-5, the V gene TRBV6-5, with a tentative D call TRBD1 (6 bases). Germline V gene data show CDR1 as MNHEY and CDR2 as SVGAGI. This CDR3 has 16 amino acids. V was pared by 4 bases and J by 3 bases, with 16 bases between. CDR3 amino acids: CASSSRGRGNNQPQHF. CDR3 in DNA: TGTGCCAGCAGTTCCAGAGGCAGGGGTAACAATCAGCCCCAGCATTTT.

This clonotype was found many times. This chain uses TRBV5-1 with TRBJ1-2; D unclear. The CDR3 length is 14 residues. V lost 0 bases and J lost 5, with 11 bases in between. Germline V CDR1 and CDR2: SGHRS, YFSETQ. This CDR3 reads CASSLEALGYGYTF. CDR3 nucleotide sequence: TGCGCCAGCAGCTTGGAGGCATTGGGGTATGGCTACACCTTC.

There are a few counts of this clonotype. The V gene is TRBV13, the J gene TRBJ1-4, with D perhaps matching TRBD1 (5 bases). The CDR3 is 12 amino acids. Trimming shortened V by 6 bases and J by 7 bases, and 9 bases separated the two germline ends. Germline CDR1 reads PRHDT; CDR2 reads FYEKMQ (reference sequence). The CDR3 DNA reads as TGTGCCAGCAGGGGGCTCGGTGAAAAACTGTTTTTT. Its translation is CASRGLGEKLFF.

This clonotype was detected many times. The chain uses TRBV11-2 and TRBJ2-3; perhaps D is TRBD1 or TRBD2 (6 bases each). Germline lookup yields CDR1 SGHAT and CDR2 FQNNGV. The ends were cut back, 4 bases at V and 3 bases at J, with 17 bases in the middle. The CDR3 extends over 16 amino acids. CDR3 loop: CASSSLGGQRTDTQYF. The DNA for the CDR3 is TGTGCCAGCAGCTCCCTCGGGGGCCAGAGAACAGATACGCAGTATTTT.

Note on this clonotype: This may come from a read error, since a much larger clone is one base off. The V gene is TRBV28, the J gene TRBJ2-1; TRBD1 aligns across 8 bases. Germline V CDR1 and CDR2: MDHEN, SYDVKM. The CDR3 runs 11 residues. V was pared by 3 bases and J by 15 bases, with 4 bases of the junction left unmatched. CDR3 coding DNA: TGTGCCAGCAGTTTCAGGGGGCGGTGGTTCTTC. Protein product: CASSFRGRWFF.

In this sample, this clonotype turned up many times. This rearrangement joins TRBV14 to TRBJ2-7; 10 nucleotides match TRBD1. Trimming cost V 2 bases and J 8 bases; bases outside gene matches: 3. This CDR3 is built from 13 residues. Germline values: CDR1 SGHDN, CDR2 FVKESK. In DNA form, the CDR3 reads TGTGCCAGCAGCCAAATGGGACAGGGGAAGCAGTACTTC. It specifies CASSQMGQGKQYF.

J is TRBJ1-5 and V is TRBV20-1; 7 bases match TRBD1. With V trimmed by 4 bases and J by 7 bases, 10 bases remained unmatched. The length of the CDR3 is 14 residues. The germline gives CDR1 DFQATT, CDR2 SNEGSKA (reference sequence). CDR3 amino acids: CSATLQGLYQPQHF. The CDR3 nucleotides are TGCAGTGCTACCCTACAGGGGCTATACCAGCCCCAGCATTTT.

This clonotype has just a few counts. The chain carries TRBV5-6 and TRBJ2-3; no definite D call. The CDR3 extends over 11 amino acids. CDR1 is SGHDT and CDR2 is YYEEEE in the germline V gene. V lost 4 bases, J lost 6 bases, and 6 bases lay in between. CDR3 bases: TGTGCCAGCAGCCGCGAGGATACGCAGTATTTT. It codes for CASSREDTQYF.

The chain is built from TRBV19 and TRBJ1-4; D gene ambiguous. This CDR3 is 12 amino acids long. CDR1 and CDR2 (germline): LNHDA, SQIVND (reference sequence). The ends were cut back, 2 bases at V and 5 bases at J, with 3 bases in the middle. The CDR3 DNA reads as TGTGCCAGTAGTATAAGGAATGAAAAACTGTTTTTT. As protein: CASSIRNEKLFF.

The sample holds many counts of this clonotype. The chain recombines TRBV24-1 with TRBJ2-2; tentative D call: TRBD1 (5 bases). The CDR3 runs 14 residues. V shed 3 bases and J shed 4 bases, with 8 bases lying between them. The germline CDR1 and CDR2 sequences are KGHDR and SFDVKD. CDR3 nucleotide sequence: TGTGCCACCAGTGATACAGGATCCACCGGGGAGCTGTTTTTT. This encodes CATSDTGSTGELFF.

This clonotype turned up a few times. This sequence joins TRBV10-3 and TRBJ2-7, with D unresolved. This CDR3 comprises 13 residues. Germline CDR1 and CDR2: ENHRY and SYGVKD. V was trimmed by 3 bases and J by 3 bases, leaving 9 bases between them. CDR3 region: CAISDQQIYEQYF. The CDR3 DNA sequence: TGTGCCATCAGTGATCAACAGATCTACGAGCAGTACTTC.

In this sample, this clonotype turned up many times. This chain links TRBV27 with TRBJ2-5; 7 nucleotides line up with TRBD1. The V and J ends lost 4 bases and 2 bases, in that order; junction bases with no gene match: 7. CDR1 is MNHEY and CDR2 is SMNVEV in the germline V gene (reference sequence). The CDR3 is made up of 15 amino acids. In DNA, the CDR3 is TGTGCCAGCAGTTCCGGGACAGCACTACAAGAGACCCAGTACTTC. This encodes CASSSGTALQETQYF.